The rows below give T cell receptor beta chains drawn from one sample of a study of shared T cell receptors in the human thymus. Clones were read by immunoSEQ multiplex PCR, and TCRdb kept only the in-frame ones, dropping some. The top ten clones hold about 0.02% of a sample with more than 300,000 clones, 85% to 95% of them seen once. Specimen: thymocytes. The source of these receptors is a human donor. The CDR3 runs from the conserved cysteine through the conserved F or W.

j_call | v_call | cdr3_aa
TRBJ2-4 | TRBV27 | CASSLRVTTTKNIQYF
TRBJ2-3 | TRBV7-3 | CASSLDTTTDTQYF
TRBJ2-4 | TRBV7-2 | CASSPQGSKNIQYF
TRBJ1-2 | TRBV5-5 | CASSLEQVFHTF
TRBJ2-1 | TRBV5-1 | CASSLLAGVVNNEQFF
TRBJ2-5 | TRBV5-6 | CASSSGSVRETQYF
TRBJ2-2 | TRBV27 | CASSLAGNTGELFF
TRBJ2-5 | TRBV28 | CASSYPPRLAVFQETQYF
TRBJ2-1 | TRBV6-4 | CASSDSFLAGEQFF
TRBJ2-7 | TRBV18 | CASSPELADITYEQYF
TRBJ2-2 | TRBV11-2 | CASSSVGELFF
TRBJ2-1 | TRBV7-3 | CASSLKPPGTSGRATYNEQFF
TRBJ1-3 | TRBV7-9 | CASTLPPTGPSISGNTIYF
TRBJ1-1 | TRBV10-3 | CAISPLTGDTEAFF
TRBJ1-1 | TRBV7-9 | CASSSGRGSDIEAFF
TRBJ1-2 | TRBV5-1 | CASSLRRGGFNYGYTF
TRBJ1-1 | TRBV6-6 | CASQQGNTEAFF
TRBJ2-1 | TRBV15 | CATSVSGRAYNEQFF
TRBJ2-7 | TRBV15 | CATSRDRGLSYEQYF
TRBJ2-5 | TRBV20-1 | CSARAIETQYF
TRBJ2-6 | TRBV4-3 | CASSQVGDSSGANVLTF
TRBJ1-3 | TRBV30 | CAWSVSVSGNTIYF
TRBJ2-3 | TRBV6-7 | CASIRGGGRWADTQYF
TRBJ1-1 | TRBV5-1 | CASRPAAGNTEAFF
TRBJ2-3 | TRBV27 | CASSKETGVGDTQYF
TRBJ1-4 | TRBV28 | CASRLRGTNEKLFF
TRBJ2-2 | TRBV27 | CASSLSGRANTGELFF
TRBJ2-7 | TRBV15 | CATSVLYNRGRGTYEQYF
TRBJ1-2 | TRBV28 | CASSLPEGQNYGYTF
TRBJ2-7 | TRBV4-3 | CASSQDEGGVEQYF
TRBJ2-2 | TRBV5-4 | CASSWATGVGELFF
TRBJ2-1 | TRBV27 | CASRSLSSGLHEQFF
TRBJ2-7 | TRBV5-6 | CASSRPAGPLSAYEQYF
TRBJ2-1 | TRBV1 | CTSSQEGAGAIGNNEQFF
TRBJ2-1 | TRBV9 | CASSALAGGGHNYNEQFF
TRBJ2-3 | TRBV5-6 | CASSFAGSTDTQYF
TRBJ2-6 | TRBV28 | CASSYFDRLILVAGANVLTF
TRBJ2-7 | TRBV4-2 | CASSQDLAGLATYEQYF
TRBJ2-1 | TRBV19 | CASSMVGLWQFF
TRBJ2-7 | TRBV7-8 | CASSPRTQAGAFYEQYF
TRBJ2-7 | TRBV5-6 | CASSLVGAGGPYEQYF
TRBJ1-1 | TRBV29-1 | CSVARSPPRGTEAFF
TRBJ2-7 | TRBV6-6 | CASSYGTGGEYEQYF
TRBJ2-1 | TRBV6-5 | CASHPNSRSYNEQFF